The present T cell receptor (beta chain) was sequenced within a study of human T cells and chemical hapten exposure. Study-level information: Among samples, TCR yields varied mainly because of small differences in pooled library volume.

This CDR3 has 14 residues. Per the germline V gene, CDR1 is SGHAT and CDR2 is FQNNGV. Between the trimmed V and J ends, which lost 1 base and 6 bases, there was a span of 10 bases. Findings and limits, study-wide: TCRs exceeding 1 in 1000 frequency stayed unchanged with DPC sensitization.

TCRdb re-called the RACE reads through MiXCR, storing one row per CDR3 protein. Of fewer than 300,000 distinct CDR3 sequences in the sample, approximately 8.6% are singletons; the top ten hold over 2%. Many counts were recorded for this clonotype. Its antigen is as yet unknown. The time point denotes: pre-sensitization, week 0. Treatment in this sample: therapeutic diphenylcyclopropenone sensitization with weekly scalp DPC. Blood collection took place prior to placing each patch test. The material was whole blood, obtained in connection with sensitization to the hapten diphenylcyclopropenone (DPC). This TCR was recovered from a woman between 40 and 55 years old with alopecia areata. Some clones in this sample may be carry-over from other donors' samples. The J gene is TRBJ2-1, the V gene TRBV11-2; D not certain. The CDR3 loop reads CASSLGLVSNEQFF. CDR3 nucleotide sequence: TGTGCCAGCAGCTTAGGATTAGTTAGCAATGAGCAGTTCTTC.